Shown below are 6 T cell receptor beta chains from a single sample sequenced in a study of CD8 T cells in ankylosing spondylitis. TCRdb passed the 5' RACE reads through MiXCR, listing each CDR3 protein once. Counted here are about 220,000 distinct CDR3 sequences, 20% to 30% occurring once; the ten biggest clones make up about 7%. The specimen sequenced was blood, either unsorted or a sorted T cell fraction (not recorded which). These receptors all come from a male donor with ankylosing spondylitis or in good health (not recorded which).

This clonotype occurred once. This chain joins TRBV20-1 and TRBJ2-5, with D possibly TRBD1 on 6 matching bases. This CDR3 comprises 13 residues. Germline V CDR1 and CDR2: DFQATT, SNEGSKA (reference sequence). V gave up 3 bases and J gave up 4 bases, with 12 bases separating them. For the CDR3, the DNA is TGCAGTGCTAGTCACAGGGCCCCAGAGACCCAGTACTTC. It is translated as CSASHRAPETQYF.

J is TRBJ2-1 and V is TRBV5-4; perhaps TRBD1 as D (5 bases). Germline CDR1 SGHNT, CDR2 YYREEE (reference sequence). V was clipped by 4 bases and J by 4 bases, with 12 bases between them. CDR3 length equals 14 residues. CDR3 in amino acids: CASSPTASYNEQFF. The CDR3, as DNA: TGTGCCAGCAGCCCGACAGCGAGTTACAATGAGCAGTTCTTC.

This chain joins TRBV7-6 and TRBJ2-1; D is perhaps TRBD2 (5 bases). This CDR3 spans 19 amino acids. Trimming left V 1 base short and J 3 bases short, with 22 bases between. CDR1 and CDR2 (germline): SGHVS, FNYEAQ. DNA of the CDR3: TGTGCCAGCAGCTTAGTTGGTCGGGAAGTCCCTGGATTCTACAATGAGCAGTTCTTC. As protein: CASSLVGREVPGFYNEQFF.

This chain connects TRBV10-3 to TRBJ2-7; TRBD2 matches at 7 bases. The CDR3 spans 13 residues. Trimming at V came to 7 bases and at J to 4 bases, leaving 7 bases not matched to a gene. CDR1 ENHRY and CDR2 SYGVKD come from the germline V gene. CDR3 loop: CAIKPLASYEQYF. CDR3 DNA: TGTGCCATCAAGCCACTAGCGAGTTACGAGCAGTACTTC.

This clonotype was seen only a few times. The chain combines TRBV20-1 with TRBJ2-6, with D unclear. Germline V lookup: CDR1 DFQATT, CDR2 SNEGSKA (reference sequence). The V end lost 3 bases, the J end lost 2 bases, and 11 bases lay between the germline ends. The CDR3 has 15 residues. The DNA for the CDR3 is TGCAGTGCTAGTCTGGGCCCAACTGGGGCCAACGTCCTGACTTTC. Translating it yields CSASLGPTGANVLTF.

This clonotype was observed many times. The rearrangement uses TRBV6-2 or TRBV6-3 and TRBJ2-5; 8 nucleotides match TRBD1. This CDR3 region has 15 residues. Germline assignment: CDR1 MNHEY and CDR2 SVGEGT. The V gene end was trimmed by 8 bases and the J gene end by 1 base; junction bases not matched to a gene: 9. The CDR3 DNA is TGTGCCAGCCTAACACGACAGGGGAGCCAAGAGACCCAGTACTTC. It is translated as CASLTRQGSQETQYF.